This T cell receptor beta chain was recorded in a study of long-term antiretroviral therapy in people with HIV. Comments on this clone: Antigen specificity is unknown.

Cryopreserved PBMC numbered about 1-10 million per sample before DNA extraction. Study-wide results and caveats: Even long-term ART left TRB diversity below transplant donor controls, despite gains. HIV repertoires spanned tighter CDR3 length ranges than controls did. Whichever time point was examined, clones expanded before ART dominated the repertoire.

Assay version v3.0 of immunoSEQ was used, and it was run at survey level. The data were produced by immunoSEQ multiplex PCR, yet TCRdb's version contains in-frame clones alone and is incomplete. The data hold roughly 24,000 clones, with 85% to 90% observed a single time. This TCR derives from a man aged 35 to 55 with HIV. Sample: unsorted PBMCs, taken about 5 years after starting antiretroviral therapy.

The CDR3 is CASRLAGGQLATDTQYF. CDR3 nucleotides: TGTGCCAGCAGGCTAGCGGGGGGGCAATTGGCCACAGATACGCAGTATTTT. The gene calls are TRBV11-2 and TRBJ2-3; the match to TRBD2 covers 12 bases. Unmatched junction bases numbered 9, after V lost 6 bases and J lost 2 bases. The CDR3 runs 17 residues. Germline loops: CDR1 SGHAT, CDR2 FQNNGV.